Below are 17 T cell receptor beta chains sequenced from a single sample in a study of T cell responses to AZD1222 COVID-19 vaccine (dated by TCRdb to about 2021). Receptors were amplified or captured by the immunoSEQ multiplex PCR assay. What TCRdb holds here is the immuneACCESS table cut down to in-frame rearrangements. Part of the clones is not present; checked against another copy, under half of the missing clones reflect an unresolved V gene, and the others are unexplained. In all, the sample holds some 94,000 clones, and approximately 89% of those were seen once. Jointly, the top ten make up under 5.5% of the sample. Per the publication, the time point label means: about 28 days (+/-7) after the second vaccine dose. Sample: peripheral blood, taken 28 days after the second AZD1222 dose. These receptor sequences come from an adult who received the AZD1222 COVID-19 vaccine.

The CDR3 sequence: CASSSPTQHF. As DNA, the CDR3 is TGTGCCAGCAGCTCCCCGACCCAGCATTTT. J is TRBJ1-5 and V is TRBV7-9; D gene ambiguous. V shed 4 bases and J shed 11 bases, with 6 bases lying between them. Looked up from germline, CDR1 is SEHNR and CDR2 is FQNEAQ (reference sequence). The CDR3 loop spans 10 amino acids.

The V gene is TRBV6-2 or TRBV6-3, the J gene TRBJ2-5; D is unresolved. The ends were cut back, 3 bases at V and 5 bases at J, with 25 bases in the middle. Germline V CDR1 and CDR2: MNHEY, SVGEGT. The CDR3 contains 18 residues. The CDR3 DNA follows: TGTGCCAGCAGTTATGGCCTAAGGGTGGCCGGGTCTGTGGAGACCCAGTACTTC. Protein sequence: CASSYGLRVAGSVETQYF.

V usage is TRBV7-2 and J usage is TRBJ2-2; no reliable D call. There are 13 residues in the CDR3. Germline loops: CDR1 SGHTA, CDR2 FQGNSA. The V end was cut by 7 bases, the J end by 6 bases, with 12 bases between. Here the CDR3 DNA reads TGTGCCAGCATAAAAGACTGGTCCGGGGAGCTGTTTTTT. Translated: CASIKDWSGELFF.

J is TRBJ1-5 and V is TRBV9; possible D gene TRBD1, 5 bases. Germline-derived CDR1 and CDR2 are SGDLS and YYNGEE. The CDR3 is made up of 15 amino acids. V shed 0 bases and J shed 3 bases, with 10 bases lying between them. The chain's CDR3 is CASSVGGGNNQPQHF. CDR3 sequence (DNA): TGTGCCAGCAGCGTAGGGGGGGGAAACAATCAGCCCCAGCATTTT.

The rearrangement links TRBV2 to TRBJ1-5, with D uncertain. From germline, CDR1 is SNHLY and CDR2 FYNNEI. V shed 7 bases and J shed 4 bases, with 8 bases lying between them. The CDR3 is made up of 12 amino acids. The DNA for the CDR3 is TGTGCCAGCACCTCAGAGAATCAGCCCCAGCATTTT. It translates to CASTSENQPQHF. The variable domain in full, with the rest retrieved from reference TRBV2 and TRBJ1-5, is EPEVTQTPSHQVTQMGQEVILRCVPISNHLYFYWYRQILGQKVEFLVSFYNNEISEKSEIFDDQFSVERPDGSNFTLKIRSTKLEDSAMYFCASTSENQPQHFGDGTRLSIL.

CDR3 loop: CASSRDLYEQYF. The CDR3 coding sequence is TGTGCCAGCAGCCGAGATCTGTACGAGCAGTACTTC. This chain links TRBV7-8 with TRBJ2-7; D unclear. CDR1 is SGHVS and CDR2 is FQNEAQ in the germline V gene. The ends were cut back, 5 bases at V and 4 bases at J, with 9 bases in the middle. The CDR3 covers 12 residues.

The chain is built from TRBV2 and TRBJ1-5, with a weak D call TRBD1 (5 bases). The germline V and J ends were trimmed by 3 bases and 7 bases, with 13 bases remaining between them. The CDR3 length is 14 residues. Germline V gene data show CDR1 as SNHLY and CDR2 as FYNNEI. CDR3 nucleotide sequence: TGTGCCAGCAGTGATGATAGGGGTGACCAGCCCCAGCATTTT. Amino acids: CASSDDRGDQPQHF.

The rearrangement joins TRBV5-1 to TRBJ1-1; D is uncertain. CDR3 length: 14 residues. Between the trimmed V and J ends, which lost 0 bases and 0 bases, there was a span of 6 bases. In germline, CDR1 is SGHRS, CDR2 YFSETQ. The CDR3 DNA follows: TGCGCCAGCAGCTTGGACGGAATGAACACTGAAGCTTTCTTT. Its protein is CASSLDGMNTEAFF.

This chain uses TRBV24-1 with TRBJ2-5; D may be TRBD2 (5 bases). Germline loops: CDR1 KGHDR, CDR2 SFDVKD. Trimming left V 7 bases short and J 2 bases short, with 13 bases between. CDR3 size: 14 residues. CDR3 DNA: TGTGCCACCAGCGATGTGACTACTCAAGAGACCCAGTACTTC. It translates to CATSDVTTQETQYF.

The genes are TRBV11-3 and TRBJ2-2; no clear D. The germline V gene has CDR1 SGHNT and CDR2 YENEEA. The V and J ends lost 1 base and 3 bases respectively, with 9 bases between them. CDR3 length equals 15 residues. The chain's CDR3 is CASSLGGAHTGELFF. CDR3 sequence (DNA): TGTGCCAGCAGCTTAGGAGGCGCACACACCGGGGAGCTGTTTTTT. Complete variable domain (other parts from reference TRBV11-3 and TRBJ2-2): EAGVVQSPRYKIIEKKQPVAFWCNPISGHNTLYWYLQNLGQGPELLIRYENEEAVDDSQLPKDRFSAERLKGVDSTLKIQPAELGDSAVYLCASSLGGAHTGELFFGEGSRLTVL.

This chain connects TRBV29-1 to TRBJ2-5; D remains ambiguous. The germline gives CDR1 SQVTM, CDR2 ANQGSEA. V gave up 2 bases and J gave up 5 bases, with 12 bases separating them. The CDR3 spans 13 residues. Here the CDR3 reads CSVERLAMETQYF. The CDR3 region has the DNA TGCAGCGTTGAAAGGCTGGCGATGGAGACCCAGTACTTC.

The rearrangement links TRBV28 to TRBJ2-5, with a tentative D call TRBD1 (5 bases). Trimming took off 5 bases at V and 5 bases at J, with 18 bases between the two ends. Germline assignment: CDR1 MDHEN and CDR2 SYDVKM. CDR3 size: 15 residues. CDR3 nucleotide sequence: TGTGCCAGCAGTGTACCCAGGGTTTATGGGGAGACCCAGTACTTC. Protein sequence: CASSVPRVYGETQYF.

The chain couples TRBV4-2 to TRBJ1-1; maybe TRBD1 (6 bases). Germline V CDR1 and CDR2: LGHNA, YNFKEQ. V lost 1 base and J lost 5, with 11 bases in between. The CDR3 runs 14 residues. The CDR3 spells CASSQVGAGTEAFF. The CDR3 DNA reads TGTGCCAGCAGCCAAGTGGGGGCAGGGACTGAAGCTTTCTTT.

Note on this clone: Other DNA sequences from this sample encode an identical CDR3 as well. The chain is built from TRBV6-5 and TRBJ2-6; D uncertain. The V end lost 2 bases, the J end lost 1 base, and 6 bases lay between the germline ends. The CDR3 runs 15 residues. Germline CDR1 reads MNHEY; CDR2 reads SVGAGI. The CDR3 DNA follows: TGTGCCAGCAGTTACGGTGGTTCTGGGGCCAACGTCCTGACTTTC. Translating gives CASSYGGSGANVLTF.

The V and J genes are TRBV7-3 and TRBJ1-1; no firm D call. V was pared by 0 bases and J by 1 base, with 3 bases between. The V gene's germline CDR1 is SGHTA and CDR2 FQGTGA. This CDR3 spans 13 amino acids. The CDR3 DNA follows: TGTGCCAGCAGCTTAACCTCGAACACTGAAGCTTTCTTT. It codes for CASSLTSNTEAFF.

This chain links TRBV7-2 with TRBJ2-7, with a weak D call TRBD1 (7 bases). From germline, CDR1 is SGHTA and CDR2 FQGNSA. The germline V and J ends were trimmed by 1 base and 0 bases, with 13 bases remaining between them. The CDR3 is 16 residues long. CDR3 in amino acids: CASSLVGGQNSYEQYF. As DNA, the CDR3 is TGTGCCAGCAGCTTAGTGGGGGGACAGAACTCCTACGAGCAGTACTTC.

This rearrangement joins TRBV10-1 to TRBJ1-5; no reliable D call. Germline V CDR1 and CDR2: WNHNN, SYGVQD (reference sequence). The CDR3 contains 13 residues. The V end lost 4 bases, the J end lost 7 bases, and 11 bases lay between the germline ends. CDR3 region: CASSVRLGQPQHF. Written as DNA, the CDR3 is TGCGCCAGCAGTGTGCGACTGGGACAGCCCCAGCATTTT.